A single sample gave rise to the 4 T cell receptor beta chains below, sequenced in a study of cytomegalovirus exposure and HLA in healthy donors (dated by TCRdb to the late 2010s). The library relied on the immunoSEQ multiplex PCR assay. The multiplex PCR relied on a mix of 60 forward primers for TCR Vbeta segments and 13 reverse primers for TCR Jbeta segments. TCRdb provides this immuneACCESS table in a form limited to in-frame rearrangements. Some clones are lacking; in checked studies, under half of them reflect an unresolved V gene, and why the rest are absent is not known. The sample records around 200,000 clones, over 65% of which are singletons. The ten biggest clones cover around 2.8% of the sample. Sequencing input: PBMCs. All receptors derive from a woman aged 45 to 65 in good health and CMV-seropositive.

The V call is TRBV5-5, the J call TRBJ1-3; TRBD1 matches at 10 bases. CDR1 SGHKS and CDR2 YYEKEE come from the germline V gene (reference sequence). V was clipped by 4 bases and J by 4 bases; unmatched bases: 11. The CDR3 sequence is 17 residues long. The CDR3 DNA is TGTGCCAGCAGCAATCAGAACGACAGGGGGCGAGGAAACACCATATATTTT. Translation gives CASSNQNDRGRGNTIYF.

The genes are TRBV7-6 and TRBJ1-1; possible D gene TRBD1, 6 bases. V lost 4 bases to trimming and J lost 0 bases, with 12 bases between them. This CDR3 is 15 amino acids long. The germline V gene has CDR1 SGHVS and CDR2 FNYEAQ. The CDR3 is CASSSRGGMNTEAFF. In DNA, the CDR3 is TGTGCCAGCAGCTCGAGGGGGGGCATGAACACTGAAGCTTTCTTT.

V gene TRBV6-1 combines with J gene TRBJ2-5; 8 nucleotides align to TRBD1. The junction had 6 bases not matched to a gene; V was cut back by 2 bases and J by 4 bases. The CDR3 has 15 residues. Germline loops: CDR1 MNHNS, CDR2 SASEGT. As DNA, the CDR3 is TGTGCCAGCAGTGAAATCCCAGGGGGCGGAGAGACCCAGTACTTC. Its translation: CASSEIPGGGETQYF.

Details on this clone: The same CDR3 arises from other DNA sequences in this sample as well. The chain combines TRBV6-6 with TRBJ2-7; a weak D match, TRBD1 (5 bases). Germline CDR1 is MNHNY and CDR2 is SVGAGI (reference sequence). The CDR3 loop spans 15 amino acids. Trimming took 0 bases from V and 2 from J, leaving 11 bases between them. For the CDR3, the DNA is TGTGCCAGCAGTTACTCGAGCGCAGGGACCTACGAGCAGTACTTC. Translating gives CASSYSSAGTYEQYF.